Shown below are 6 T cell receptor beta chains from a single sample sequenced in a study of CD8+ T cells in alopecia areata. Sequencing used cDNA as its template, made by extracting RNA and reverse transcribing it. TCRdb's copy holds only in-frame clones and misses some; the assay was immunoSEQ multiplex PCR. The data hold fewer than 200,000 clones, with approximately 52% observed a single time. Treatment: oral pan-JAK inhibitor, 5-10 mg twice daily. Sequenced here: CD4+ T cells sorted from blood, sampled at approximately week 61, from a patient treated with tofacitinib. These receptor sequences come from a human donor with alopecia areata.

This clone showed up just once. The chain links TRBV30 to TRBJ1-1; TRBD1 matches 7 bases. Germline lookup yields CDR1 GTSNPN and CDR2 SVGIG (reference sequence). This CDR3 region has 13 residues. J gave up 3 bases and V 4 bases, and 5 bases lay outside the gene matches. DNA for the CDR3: TGTGCCTGGACACAGGGGATGCACACTGAAGCTTTCTTT. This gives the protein CAWTQGMHTEAFF.

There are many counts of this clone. The CDR3 nucleotides read TGTGCCATCAGTGGGAACCGGGCGGAACTGTTTTTT. This codes for CAISGNRAELFF. V gene TRBV10-3 combines with J gene TRBJ1-4; D unresolved. The CDR3 is 12 residues long. From germline, CDR1 is ENHRY and CDR2 SYGVKD. V lost 4 bases, J lost 12 bases, and 12 bases lay in between.

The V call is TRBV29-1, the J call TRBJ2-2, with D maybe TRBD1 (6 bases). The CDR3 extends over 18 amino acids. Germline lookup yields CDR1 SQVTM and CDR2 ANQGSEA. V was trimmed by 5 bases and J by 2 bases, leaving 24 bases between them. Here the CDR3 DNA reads TGCAGCGTTTGGGTGGGGCAGGGGAAAAAGGATAACACCGGGGAGCTGTTTTTT. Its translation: CSVWVGQGKKDNTGELFF.

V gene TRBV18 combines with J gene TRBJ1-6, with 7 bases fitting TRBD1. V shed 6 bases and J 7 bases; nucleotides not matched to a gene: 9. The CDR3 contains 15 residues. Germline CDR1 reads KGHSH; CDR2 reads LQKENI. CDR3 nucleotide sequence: TGTGCCAGCTCCCGCCGGGACAGTGACAATTCACCCCTCCACTTT. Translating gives CASSRRDSDNSPLHF.

The CDR3 region has the DNA TGCAGCGTTGATGGGACAGGCTCCTACGAGCAGTACTTC. As protein: CSVDGTGSYEQYF. V is TRBV29-1 and J is TRBJ2-7, with 8 nucleotides matching TRBD1. Trimming took 3 bases from V and 0 from J; bases not matched to a gene: 1. This CDR3 has 13 amino acids. Germline V gene lookup returns CDR1 SQVTM and CDR2 ANQGSEA.

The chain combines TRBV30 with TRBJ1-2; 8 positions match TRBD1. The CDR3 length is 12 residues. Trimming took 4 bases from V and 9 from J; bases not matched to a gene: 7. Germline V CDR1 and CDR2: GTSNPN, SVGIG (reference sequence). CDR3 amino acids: CAWTAGTGRYTF. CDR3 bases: TGTGCCTGGACCGCCGGGACAGGCCGCTACACCTTC.